Each of the 26 T cell receptor beta chains below was sequenced from the same sample in a study of molecular identifiers for immune sequencing clone quantification. TCRdb re-called the PCR reads with MiXCR, one entry per CDR3 protein. The sample has about 500,000 distinct CDR3 sequences; roughly a fifth are singletons. What was sequenced was naive CD8+ T cells from blood, with Jurkat cell RNA spiked in. Subset in this sample: FACS-sorted CD8+CD4-CCR7+CD45RA+ naive T cells. The receptors come from a human donor in good health. Some libraries in this study had Jurkat cell RNA spiked in.

This clonotype appeared many times. The J gene is TRBJ2-3, the V gene TRBV3-1, with D perhaps assigned TRBD1 or TRBD2 (6 bases each). The V gene lost 0 bases and the J gene lost 2 bases, with 9 bases spanning the gap. This CDR3 contains 15 residues. CDR1 and CDR2 from the germline V gene are LGHDT and YNNKEL (reference sequence). The CDR3 nucleotides read TGTGCCAGCAGCCAAGATGGGGGGCACACAGATACGCAGTATTTT. It translates to CASSQDGGHTDTQYF.

J is TRBJ2-5 and V is TRBV4-1; no firm D call. The CDR3 consists of 11 residues. The germline gives CDR1 MGHRA, CDR2 YSYEKL. Trimming took off 5 bases at V and 6 bases at J, with 7 bases between the two ends. This chain's CDR3 is CASSAAQTQYF. In DNA, the CDR3 is TGCGCCAGCAGCGCGGCCCAGACCCAGTACTTC.

This clonotype was seen ten or more times. V and J are TRBV4-1 and TRBJ2-7, with D tentatively TRBD1 (5 bases). The CDR3 consists of 13 residues. V was cut by 3 bases and J by 4 bases, with 10 bases left in between. The V gene's germline CDR1 is MGHRA and CDR2 YSYEKL. The CDR3 nucleotides read TGCGCCAGCAGCCAGGCAGGGTGGTACGAGCAGTACTTC. Encoded protein: CASSQAGWYEQYF.

This clonotype was observed many times. This rearrangement joins TRBV7-6 to TRBJ2-7, with D possibly being TRBD2 (5 bases). From germline, CDR1 is SGHVS and CDR2 FNYEAQ. V was trimmed by 3 bases and J by 4 bases, leaving 10 bases between them. This CDR3 region has 13 residues. The CDR3 loop reads CASSFSEGYEQYF. As DNA, the CDR3 is TGTGCCAGCAGCTTCAGCGAGGGATACGAGCAGTACTTC.

This clonotype was picked up many times. This sequence joins TRBV12-3 or TRBV12-4 and TRBJ2-7; possibly TRBD1 for D (5 bases). This CDR3 has 18 amino acids. V was cut by 0 bases and J by 3 bases, with 21 bases left in between. CDR3: CASSLAVPPEGVDYEQYF. In DNA, the CDR3 is TGTGCCAGCAGTTTAGCGGTCCCGCCCGAAGGGGTTGACTACGAGCAGTACTTC.

This clonotype was recorded at least ten times. The CDR3 DNA follows: TGTGCCAGCAGCGCCGGACAGGGGGGCAATCAGCCCCAGCATTTT. Protein: CASSAGQGGNQPQHF. This chain connects TRBV7-9 to TRBJ1-5; 10 nucleotides match TRBD1. Trimming cost V 5 bases and J 2 bases; bases outside gene matches: 3. Germline values: CDR1 SEHNR, CDR2 FQNEAQ (reference sequence). The CDR3 covers 15 residues.

On this clonotype: The missing conserved phenylalanine or tryptophan at the end of this CDR3 makes a read error likely. The rearrangement uses TRBV13 and TRBJ2-7; the D is unclear. V was shortened by 4 bases and J by 2 bases, with 6 bases between the two germline ends. CDR1 and CDR2 from the germline V gene are PRHDT and FYEKMQ (reference sequence). CDR3 length equals 12 residues. The chain's CDR3 is CASSSQAYEQYS. CDR3 nucleotide sequence: TGTGCCAGCAGCTCACAAGCCTACGAGCAGTACTCC.

The V gene is TRBV4-3, the J gene TRBJ2-2, with D possibly being TRBD1 (5 bases). The CDR3 totals 18 residues. The germline gives CDR1 LGHNA, CDR2 YSLEER. The V end was cut by 0 bases, the J end by 6 bases, with 20 bases between. The DNA of the CDR3 is TGCGCCAGCAGCCAAGATCAAGGTGCAGGGTTGTTTCCCGGGGAGCTGTTTTTT. Its translation is CASSQDQGAGLFPGELFF.

CDR3 in DNA: TGTGCCAGCAGTTTATTAGTAGGACTAGCGGGAGGGCCATCCTACGAGCAGTACTTC. This sequence encodes CASSLLVGLAGGPSYEQYF. The chain combines TRBV27 with TRBJ2-7; 15 bases match TRBD2. The CDR3 totals 19 residues. V dropped 1 base and J dropped 1; count of bases not matched to a gene: 8. Germline-derived CDR1 and CDR2 are MNHEY and SMNVEV (reference sequence).

This clonotype was observed at least ten times. The V call is TRBV7-9, the J call TRBJ2-7; D gene uncertain. This CDR3 is built from 12 residues. CDR1 is SEHNR and CDR2 is FQNEAQ in the germline V gene (reference sequence). Trimming removed 4 bases at V and 4 bases at J, with 8 bases between. This chain's CDR3 is CASSSMIYEQYF. Written as DNA, the CDR3 is TGTGCCAGCAGCTCGATGATTTACGAGCAGTACTTC.

This clonotype was observed many times. The chain is built from TRBV11-2 and TRBJ2-1, with D perhaps being TRBD1 or TRBD2 (5 bases each). The V end was cut by 3 bases, the J end by 10 bases, with 16 bases between. Per the germline V gene, CDR1 is SGHAT and CDR2 is FQNNGV. This CDR3 region has 14 residues. CDR3: CASSLVVWDPEQFF. The CDR3 nucleotides are TGTGCCAGCAGCTTGGTAGTTTGGGACCCAGAGCAGTTCTTC.

In this sample, this clonotype turned up a few times. V gene TRBV5-6 combines with J gene TRBJ2-2; 11 bases agree with TRBD1. The CDR3 is 16 residues long. Germline V lookup: CDR1 SGHDT, CDR2 YYEEEE. J was trimmed by 4 bases and V by 4 bases; bases with no gene match: 6. The CDR3 DNA reads TGTGCCAGCAGCATCCGGACAGGGGGCGGCACCGGGGAGCTGTTTTTT. Translation gives CASSIRTGGGTGELFF. The variable domain in full, with the rest retrieved from reference TRBV5-6 and TRBJ2-2, is DAGVTQSPTHLIKTRGQQVTLRCSPKSGHDTVSWYQQALGQGPQFIFQYYEEEERQRGNFPDRFSGHQFPNYSSELNVNALLLGDSALYLCASSIRTGGGTGELFFGEGSRLTVL.

Concerning this clonotype: Germline and junction disagree at one end, which may indicate a read error. The chain links TRBV7-9 to TRBJ2-1; D may be TRBD1 (6 bases). The CDR3 is 13 amino acids. Looked up from germline, CDR1 is SEHNR and CDR2 is FQNEAQ (reference sequence). CDR3 bases: TGTGCCAGCAGCCCGAGGGACAACAATGAGCAGGTCTTC. As protein: CASSPRDNNEQVF.

Notes on this clonotype: One base away lies a much larger clone, so this may be a sequencing read error. The V and J genes are TRBV19 and TRBJ2-7; 7 nucleotides match TRBD1. Germline loops: CDR1 LNHDA, CDR2 SQIVND (reference sequence). The CDR3 spans 15 residues. The V gene end was trimmed by 5 bases and the J gene end by 3 bases; junction bases not matched to a gene: 10. CDR3 loop: CASSAGTASYYEQYF. CDR3 nucleotide sequence: TGTGCCAGTAGTGCCGGGACAGCAAGCTACTACGAGCAGTACTTC.

This clonotype was detected a few times. The chain carries TRBV27 and TRBJ2-5; D not certain. The germline gives CDR1 MNHEY, CDR2 SMNVEV (reference sequence). The CDR3 is made up of 14 amino acids. Trimming left V 1 base short and J 0 bases short, with 6 bases between. The CDR3 sequence: CASSLFGDQETQYF. In DNA, the CDR3 is TGTGCCAGCAGTTTATTTGGGGACCAAGAGACCCAGTACTTC.

The table lists this clonotype with a count of one. This may arise from a read error, as a much more abundant clone is one base away. The chain is built from TRBV28 and TRBJ2-1; tentatively, D is TRBD2 (7 bases). Germline CDR1 reads MDHEN; CDR2 reads SYDVKM. CDR3 length equals 15 residues. This CDR3 reads CACSLVAGAPDEQFF. Here the CDR3 DNA reads TGTGCCTGCAGTTTAGTCGCGGGGGCCCCCGATGAGCAGTTCTTC.

This clonotype appeared a few times. This sequence joins TRBV19 and TRBJ2-7; TRBD2 matches 8 bases. V was pared by 5 bases and J by 2 bases, with 8 bases of the junction left unmatched. Per germline, CDR1 LNHDA and CDR2 SQIVND (reference sequence). This CDR3 region has 15 residues. The CDR3 bases are TGTGCCAGTAGTGTAATAGCGGGGCCAACCTACGAGCAGTACTTC. This gives the protein CASSVIAGPTYEQYF.

This clonotype was seen many times. V gene TRBV6-2 or TRBV6-3 combines with J gene TRBJ2-3; D remains unclear. The CDR3 is 15 residues long. Germline values: CDR1 MNHEY, CDR2 SVGEGT. With 2 bases removed from V and 0 bases from J, the gap between germline ends came to 9 bases. The CDR3 spells CASSYDGRSTDTQYF. In DNA form, the CDR3 reads TGTGCCAGCAGTTACGACGGCCGGAGCACAGATACGCAGTATTTT.

This clonotype came up many times. The gene calls are TRBV25-1 and TRBJ1-5, with 8 positions matching TRBD1. This CDR3 is 14 amino acids long. Germline loops: CDR1 MGHDK, CDR2 SYGVNS. Unmatched junction bases numbered 4, after V lost 4 bases and J lost 5 bases. The CDR3 protein is CASSGAGGYQPQHF. The CDR3 DNA follows: TGTGCCAGCAGTGGGGCAGGGGGCTATCAGCCCCAGCATTTT.

This clonotype was seen ten or more times. The chain combines TRBV12-3 or TRBV12-4 with TRBJ2-3; 7 nucleotides match TRBD2. CDR3 length: 19 amino acids. The V segment lost 4 bases and the J segment 4 bases; nucleotides outside the gene matches: 20. CDR3 DNA: TGTGCCAGCAGTTCGCCACCCGAGGGTGTCGGGAGGTTCTCAGATACGCAGTATTTT. It translates to CASSSPPEGVGRFSDTQYF.

This clonotype occurred a few times. This chain uses TRBV3-1 with TRBJ1-2; a weak D match, TRBD1 (6 bases). Looked up from germline, CDR1 is LGHDT and CDR2 is YNNKEL (reference sequence). The V gene lost 0 bases and the J gene lost 0 bases, with 11 bases spanning the gap. The CDR3 extends over 16 amino acids. The chain's CDR3 is CASSQDGGQSNYGYTF. CDR3 coding DNA: TGTGCCAGCAGCCAAGATGGCGGACAGTCTAACTATGGCTACACCTTC.

This clonotype was seen many times. The V gene is TRBV13, the J gene TRBJ2-4; unclear D gene. The V gene's germline CDR1 is PRHDT and CDR2 FYEKMQ (reference sequence). V lost 5 bases and J 0 bases, leaving 8 bases between the germline ends. The CDR3 has 14 amino acids. This CDR3 is CASSDRGAKNIQYF. The CDR3 DNA sequence: TGTGCCAGCAGCGACCGTGGAGCCAAAAACATTCAGTACTTC. The whole variable domain, remainder taken from reference TRBV13 and TRBJ2-4, is AAGVIQSPRHLIKEKRETATLKCYPIPRHDTVYWYQQGPGQDPQFLISFYEKMQSDKGSIPDRFSAQQFSDYHSELNMSSLELGDSALYFCASSDRGAKNIQYFGAGTRLSVL.

This clonotype was counted only a few times. The chain joins TRBV21-1 to TRBJ1-5. TRBV21-1 is reported as a pseudogene. The CDR3 extends over 14 amino acids. CDR3 coding DNA: TGTGCCAGCAGCCCGATCACTGACAATCAGCCCCAGCATTTT. This sequence encodes CASSPITDNQPQHF.

This clonotype has a count of ten or more. The CDR3 nucleotides read TGTGCCAGCAGTTACGTGGGGGGCGACGAGCAGTACTTC. Protein product: CASSYVGGDEQYF. V gene TRBV6-2 or TRBV6-3 combines with J gene TRBJ2-7, with D perhaps being TRBD1 or TRBD2 (6 bases each). Germline V gene sequence: CDR1 MNHEY, CDR2 SVGEGT. The length of the CDR3 is 13 residues. V dropped 2 bases and J dropped 5 bases, with 10 bases sitting between them.

In the case of this clonotype: Given a much more abundant clone one base away, this may be a read error. The chain couples TRBV5-1 to TRBJ2-3; 10 positions match TRBD2. The CDR3 totals 15 residues. Germline lookup yields CDR1 SGHRS and CDR2 YFSETQ. The CDR3 reads CASSWTSGRTGTQYF. The CDR3 region has the DNA TGCGCCAGCAGCTGGACTAGCGGACGCACAGGTACGCAGTATTTT.

The chain recombines TRBV12-3 or TRBV12-4 with TRBJ1-5; 10 positions agree with TRBD1. The CDR3 contains 14 residues. The V gene end was trimmed by 7 bases and the J gene end by 7 bases; junction bases not matched to a gene: 7. The CDR3 DNA reads as TGTGCCAGCACTCCCGGGACAGGGGCGCAGCCCCAGCATTTT. Translating gives CASTPGTGAQPQHF.